This TCR beta chain was recovered during a study of read filtering for tumor transcriptome and immune sequencing. At the level of the study: The cohort had over 16 men and under 15 women aged roughly 40 to 90, mean roughly 71 years. Roughly 8 patients were R-ISS I, roughly 15 were R-ISS II, roughly seven were R-ISS III.

General study results and limits: Dropping single-read clonotypes raised IR-seq and RNA-seq shared-clonotype correlation. IR-seq captured clonotypes deeper and more reliably than RNA-seq.

Molecular barcoded adaptors covering alpha/delta and beta/gamma chains were used on 400 ng RNA. From the reads, TCRdb called clonotypes with MiXCR, one entry per CDR3 protein. The table has tens of thousands of distinct CDR3 sequences, about 22% seen once. The V and J ends lost 7 bases and 1 base respectively, with 19 bases between them. Germline loops: CDR1 SQVTM, CDR2 ANQGSEA. The CDR3 totals 15 residues. This clonotype was detected a few times. Its matching antigen is unknown. The chain couples TRBV29-1 to TRBJ1-1, with D unresolved. Sequenced: a population of CD138-negative cells sorted from bone marrow. This sequence originates from a donor at least 40 years old with multiple myeloma. CDR3 loop: CSGGGGRGENTEAFF. The CDR3 coding sequence is TGCAGCGGTGGTGGAGGCCGTGGCGAGAACACTGAAGCTTTCTTT.